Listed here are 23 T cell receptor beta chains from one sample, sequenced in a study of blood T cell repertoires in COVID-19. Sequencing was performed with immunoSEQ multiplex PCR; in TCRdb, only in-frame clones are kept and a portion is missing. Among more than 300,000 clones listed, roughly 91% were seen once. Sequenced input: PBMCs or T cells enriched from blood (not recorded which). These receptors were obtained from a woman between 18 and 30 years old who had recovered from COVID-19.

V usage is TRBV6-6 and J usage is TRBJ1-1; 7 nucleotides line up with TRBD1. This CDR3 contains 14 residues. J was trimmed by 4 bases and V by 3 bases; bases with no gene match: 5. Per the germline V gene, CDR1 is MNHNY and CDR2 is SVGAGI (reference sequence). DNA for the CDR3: TGTGCCAGCAGTTATTCGGACAGGAGCACTGAAGCTTTCTTT. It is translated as CASSYSDRSTEAFF.

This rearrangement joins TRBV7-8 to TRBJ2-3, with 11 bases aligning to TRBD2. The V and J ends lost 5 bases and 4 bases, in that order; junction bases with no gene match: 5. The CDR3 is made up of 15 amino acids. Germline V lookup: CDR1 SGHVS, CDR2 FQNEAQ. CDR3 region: CASSPLAGGSDTQYF. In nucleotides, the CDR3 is TGTGCCAGCAGCCCCCTAGCGGGGGGATCAGATACGCAGTATTTT.

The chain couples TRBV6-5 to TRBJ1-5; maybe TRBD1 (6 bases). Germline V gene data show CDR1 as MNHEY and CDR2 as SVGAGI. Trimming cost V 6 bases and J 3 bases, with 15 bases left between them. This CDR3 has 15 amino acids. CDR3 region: CASRPIWGPNQPQHF. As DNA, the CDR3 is TGTGCCAGCAGACCCATCTGGGGGCCCAATCAGCCCCAGCATTTT.

CDR3 in amino acids: CASSPQEAGIYNEQFF. The DNA for the CDR3 is TGTGCCAGCTCACCACAGGAAGCGGGGATATACAATGAGCAGTTCTTC. V is TRBV18 and J is TRBJ2-1; TRBD2 matches 7 bases. Germline V gene sequence: CDR1 KGHSH, CDR2 LQKENI. The CDR3 spans 16 residues. J was trimmed by 4 bases and V by 1 base; bases with no gene match: 7. Supplemented by reference TRBV18 and TRBJ2-1, the full variable domain reads NAGVMQNPRHLVRRRGQEARLRCSPMKGHSHVYWYRQLPEEGLKFMVYLQKENIIDESGMPKERFSAEFPKEGPSILRIQQVVRGDSAAYFCASSPQEAGIYNEQFFGPGTRLTVL.

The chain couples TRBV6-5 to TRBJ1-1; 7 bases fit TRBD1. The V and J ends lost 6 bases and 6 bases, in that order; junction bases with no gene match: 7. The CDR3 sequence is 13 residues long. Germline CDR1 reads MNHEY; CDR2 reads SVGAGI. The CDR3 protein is CASSPPRGSEAFF. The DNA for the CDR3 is TGTGCCAGCAGCCCGCCCAGGGGGTCTGAAGCTTTCTTT.

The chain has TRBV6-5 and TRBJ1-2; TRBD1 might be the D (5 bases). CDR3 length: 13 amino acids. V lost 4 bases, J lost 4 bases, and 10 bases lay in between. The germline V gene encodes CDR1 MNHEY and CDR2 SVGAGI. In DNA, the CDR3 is TGTGCCAGCAGTTCAAACAGGCGCTATGGCTACACCTTC. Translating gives CASSSNRRYGYTF.

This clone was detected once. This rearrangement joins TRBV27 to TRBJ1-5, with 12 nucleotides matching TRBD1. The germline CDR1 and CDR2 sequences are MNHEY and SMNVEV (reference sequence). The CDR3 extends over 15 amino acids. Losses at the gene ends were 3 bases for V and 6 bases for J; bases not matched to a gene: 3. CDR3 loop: CASSLGTGGLQPQHF. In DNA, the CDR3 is TGTGCCAGCAGTTTGGGGACAGGGGGCCTTCAGCCCCAGCATTTT.

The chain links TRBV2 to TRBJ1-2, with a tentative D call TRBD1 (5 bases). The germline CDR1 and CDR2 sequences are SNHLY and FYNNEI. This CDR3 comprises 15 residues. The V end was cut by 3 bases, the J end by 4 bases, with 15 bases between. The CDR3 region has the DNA TGTGCCAGCAGTGATTATTTACAGGTTGGCTATGGCTACACCTTC. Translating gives CASSDYLQVGYGYTF. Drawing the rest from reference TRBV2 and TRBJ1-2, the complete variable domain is EPEVTQTPSHQVTQMGQEVILRCVPISNHLYFYWYRQILGQKVEFLVSFYNNEISEKSEIFDDQFSVERPDGSNFTLKIRSTKLEDSAMYFCASSDYLQVGYGYTFGSGTRLTVV.

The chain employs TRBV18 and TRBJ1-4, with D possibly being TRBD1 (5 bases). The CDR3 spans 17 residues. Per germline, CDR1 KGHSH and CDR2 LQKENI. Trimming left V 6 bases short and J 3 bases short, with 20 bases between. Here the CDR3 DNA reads TGTGCCAGCTCGGTGGAGGGGCCGCTGGGGGCTAATGAAAAACTGTTTTTT. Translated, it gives CASSVEGPLGANEKLFF.

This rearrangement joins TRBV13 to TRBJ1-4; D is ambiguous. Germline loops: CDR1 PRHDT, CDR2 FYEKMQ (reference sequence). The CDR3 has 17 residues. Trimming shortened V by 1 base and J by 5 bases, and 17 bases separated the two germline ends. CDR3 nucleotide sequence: TGTGCCAGCAGCTTAGCCGGGTTCGGGTTAGACAATGAAAAACTGTTTTTT. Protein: CASSLAGFGLDNEKLFF. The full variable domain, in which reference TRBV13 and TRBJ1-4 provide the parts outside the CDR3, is AAGVIQSPRHLIKEKRETATLKCYPIPRHDTVYWYQQGPGQDPQFLISFYEKMQSDKGSIPDRFSAQQFSDYHSELNMSSLELGDSALYFCASSLAGFGLDNEKLFFGSGTQLSVL.

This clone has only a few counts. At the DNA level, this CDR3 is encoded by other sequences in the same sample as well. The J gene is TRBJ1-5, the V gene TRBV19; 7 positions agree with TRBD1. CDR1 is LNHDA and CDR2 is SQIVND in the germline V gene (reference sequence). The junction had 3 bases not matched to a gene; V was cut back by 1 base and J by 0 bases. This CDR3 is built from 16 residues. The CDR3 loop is CASSIGGTVSNQPQHF. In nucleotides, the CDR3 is TGTGCCAGTAGTATAGGTGGGACAGTTAGCAATCAGCCCCAGCATTTT.

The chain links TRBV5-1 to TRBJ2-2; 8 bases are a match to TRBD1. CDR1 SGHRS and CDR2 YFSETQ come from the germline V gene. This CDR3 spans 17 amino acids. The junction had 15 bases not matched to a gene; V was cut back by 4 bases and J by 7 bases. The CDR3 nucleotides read TGCGCCAGCAGCCGAGGGGCCTCAGGGGGCATGGACGGGGAGCTGTTTTTT. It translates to CASSRGASGGMDGELFF.

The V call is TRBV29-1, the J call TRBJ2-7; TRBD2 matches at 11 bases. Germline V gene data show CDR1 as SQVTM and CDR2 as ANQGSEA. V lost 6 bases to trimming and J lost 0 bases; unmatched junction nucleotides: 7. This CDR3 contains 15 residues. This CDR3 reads CSVRLAGMSSYEQYF. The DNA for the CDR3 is TGCAGCGTAAGACTAGCGGGGATGAGCTCCTACGAGCAGTACTTC.

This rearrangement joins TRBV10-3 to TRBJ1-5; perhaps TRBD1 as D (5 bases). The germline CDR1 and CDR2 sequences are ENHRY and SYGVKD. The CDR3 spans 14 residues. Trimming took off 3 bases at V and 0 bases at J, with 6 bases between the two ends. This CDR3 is CAISDRDSNQPQHF. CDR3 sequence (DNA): TGTGCCATCAGTGACAGGGATAGCAATCAGCCCCAGCATTTT.

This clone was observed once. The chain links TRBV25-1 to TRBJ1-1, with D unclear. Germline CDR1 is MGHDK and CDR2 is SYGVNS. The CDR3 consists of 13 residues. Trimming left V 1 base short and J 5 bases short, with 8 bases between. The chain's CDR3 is CASSESGNTEAFF. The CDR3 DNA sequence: TGTGCCAGCAGTGAATCGGGGAATACTGAAGCTTTCTTT.

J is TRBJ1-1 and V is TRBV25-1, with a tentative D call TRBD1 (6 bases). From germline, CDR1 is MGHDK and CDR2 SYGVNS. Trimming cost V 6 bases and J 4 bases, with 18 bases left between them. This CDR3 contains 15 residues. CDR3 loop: CASSDAGGIGTEAFF. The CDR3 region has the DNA TGTGCCAGCAGCGACGCGGGGGGCATAGGCACTGAAGCTTTCTTT.

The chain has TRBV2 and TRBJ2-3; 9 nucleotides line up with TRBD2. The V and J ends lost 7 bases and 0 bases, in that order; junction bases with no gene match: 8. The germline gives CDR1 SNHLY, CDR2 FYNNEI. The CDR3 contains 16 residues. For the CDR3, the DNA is TGTGCCAGCACCAGCGGGAGGATGACTAGCACAGATACGCAGTATTTT. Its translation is CASTSGRMTSTDTQYF.

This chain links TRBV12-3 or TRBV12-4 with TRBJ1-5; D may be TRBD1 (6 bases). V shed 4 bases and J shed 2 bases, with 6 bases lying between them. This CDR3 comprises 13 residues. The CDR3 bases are TGTGCCAGCAGTTGGACAGGCAATCAGCCCCAGCATTTT. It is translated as CASSWTGNQPQHF.

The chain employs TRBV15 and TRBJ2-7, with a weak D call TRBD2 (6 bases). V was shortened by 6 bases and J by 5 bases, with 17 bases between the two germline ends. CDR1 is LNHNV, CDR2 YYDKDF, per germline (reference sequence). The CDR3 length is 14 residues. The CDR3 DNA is TGTGCCACCAGGACTACCGGGAGAGGCGACGAGCAGTACTTC. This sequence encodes CATRTTGRGDEQYF.

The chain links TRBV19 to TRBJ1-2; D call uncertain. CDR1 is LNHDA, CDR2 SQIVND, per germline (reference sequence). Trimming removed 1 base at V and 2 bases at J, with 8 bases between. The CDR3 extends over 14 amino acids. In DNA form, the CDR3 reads TGTGCCAGTAGTATAGTTACAGCCAACTATGGCTACACCTTC. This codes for CASSIVTANYGYTF.

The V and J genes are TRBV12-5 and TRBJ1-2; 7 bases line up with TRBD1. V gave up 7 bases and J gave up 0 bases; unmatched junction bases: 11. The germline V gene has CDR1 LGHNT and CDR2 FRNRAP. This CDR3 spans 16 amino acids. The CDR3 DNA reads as TGTGCTAGTGCCAAAACAGGGGTGGGTGCTAACTATGGCTACACCTTC. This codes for CASAKTGVGANYGYTF.

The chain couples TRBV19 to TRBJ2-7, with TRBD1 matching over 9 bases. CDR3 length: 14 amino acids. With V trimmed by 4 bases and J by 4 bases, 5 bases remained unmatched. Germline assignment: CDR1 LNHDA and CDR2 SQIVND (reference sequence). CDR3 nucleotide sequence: TGTGCCAGTAGTACGTGGACAGGGGAATACGAGCAGTACTTC. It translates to CASSTWTGEYEQYF.

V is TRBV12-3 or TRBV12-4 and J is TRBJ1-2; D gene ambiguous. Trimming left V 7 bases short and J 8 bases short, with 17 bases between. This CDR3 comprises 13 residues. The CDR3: CASTQRPGYGYTF. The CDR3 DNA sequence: TGTGCCAGCACTCAAAGGCCGGGGTACGGCTACACCTTC.